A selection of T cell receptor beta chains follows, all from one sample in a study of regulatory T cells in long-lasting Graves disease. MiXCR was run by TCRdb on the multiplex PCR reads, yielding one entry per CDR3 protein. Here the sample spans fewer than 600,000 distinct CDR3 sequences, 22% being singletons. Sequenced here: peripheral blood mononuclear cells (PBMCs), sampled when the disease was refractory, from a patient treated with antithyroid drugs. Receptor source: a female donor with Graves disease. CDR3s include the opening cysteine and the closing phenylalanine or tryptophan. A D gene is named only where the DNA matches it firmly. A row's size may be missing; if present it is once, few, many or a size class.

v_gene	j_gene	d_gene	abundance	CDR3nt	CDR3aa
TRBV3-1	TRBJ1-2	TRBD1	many	TGTGCCAGCAGACAGTTTTCGACAGGGAGCACCTATGGCTACACCTTC	CASRQFSTGSTYGYTF
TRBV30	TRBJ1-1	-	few	TGTGCCTGGAGTGTACCTGCCTCAATCACTGAAGCTTTCTTT	CAWSVPASITEAFF
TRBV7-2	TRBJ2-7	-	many	TGTGCCAGCAGCTTACTGACAGCCTACGAGCAGTACTTC	CASSLLTAYEQYF
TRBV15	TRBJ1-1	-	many	TGTGCCACCAGGCCCTCTGCGAAAGAAGGCACTGAAGCTTTCTTT	CATRPSAKEGTEAFF
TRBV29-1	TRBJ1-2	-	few	TGCAGCGTTGAAAATGTAAGCGGCTACACCTTC	CSVENVSGYTF
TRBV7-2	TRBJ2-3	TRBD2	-	TGTGCCAGCAGCTTATCCACGGCGGGGGGCGAGGAGGGAGATACGCAGTATTTT	CASSLSTAGGEEGDTQYF
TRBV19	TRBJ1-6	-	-	TGTGCCAGTAGTAGCGACGAATCCCAACTCGGTTCACCCCTCCACTTT	CASSSDESQLGSPLHF
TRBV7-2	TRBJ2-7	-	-	TGTGCCAGCAGCTTAGACTGGCAGGGGTACGAGCAGTACTTC	CASSLDWQGYEQYF
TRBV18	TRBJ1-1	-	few	TGTGCCAGCTCACCACGGGACCGAACTGAAGCTTTCTTT	CASSPRDRTEAFF
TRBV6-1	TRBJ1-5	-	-	TGTGCCAGCAGTGGACAGGATGGCAATCAGCCCCAGCATTTT	CASSGQDGNQPQHF
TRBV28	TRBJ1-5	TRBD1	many	TGTGCCAGCAGGCGACAGGGAACCTGGCCCCAGCATTTT	CASRRQGTWPQHF
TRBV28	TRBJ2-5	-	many	TGTGCCAGCAGTTTTAGGGGGACCCAGTACTTC	CASSFRGTQYF
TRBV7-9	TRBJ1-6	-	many	TGTGCCAGCAGCTTGGCCCAGGGTAGTTCACCCCTCCACTTT	CASSLAQGSSPLHF
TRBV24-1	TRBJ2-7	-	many	TGTGCCACCAGGGTTGGGGGAGGCTACGAGCAGTACTTC	CATRVGGGYEQYF
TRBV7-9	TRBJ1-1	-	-	TGTGCCAGCAGCTTAGATCCGGCGAACACTGAAGCTTTCTTT	CASSLDPANTEAFF
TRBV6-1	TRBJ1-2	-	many	TGTGCCAGCAGTCAGAACTTAGACTACACCTTC	CASSQNLDYTF
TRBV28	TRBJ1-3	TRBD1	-	TGTGCCACCAACCGGGACAGGGGGAACACCATATATTTT	CATNRDRGNTIYF
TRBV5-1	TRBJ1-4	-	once	TGCGCCAGCAGCTTTTCCAGGGTCTCAACTAATGAAAAACTGTTTTTT	CASSFSRVSTNEKLFF
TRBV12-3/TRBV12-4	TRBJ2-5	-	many	TGTGCCAGCAGTTTAGCGTTCTCGGGGATCCAAGAGACCCAGTACTTC	CASSLAFSGIQETQYF
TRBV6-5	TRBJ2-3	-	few	TGTGCCAGCAGTTACGACAGGCCTAGCACAGATACGCAGTATTTT	CASSYDRPSTDTQYF
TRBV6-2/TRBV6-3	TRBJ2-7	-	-	TGTGCCAGCAGTTACTCCGGGACACAACAAGGATACGAGCAGTACTTC	CASSYSGTQQGYEQYF
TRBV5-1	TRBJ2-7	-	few	TGCGCCAGCAGCCCGTTCCCCTTCTACGAGCAGTACTTC	CASSPFPFYEQYF
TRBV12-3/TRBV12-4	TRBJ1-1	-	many	TGTGCCAGCAGGGAGGGGAATGAAGCTTTCTTT	CASREGNEAFF
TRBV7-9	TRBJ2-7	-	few	TGTGCCAGCAGCGCCGGGACTTTCTCCTACGAGCAGTACTTC	CASSAGTFSYEQYF
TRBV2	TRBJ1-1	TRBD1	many	TGTGCCAGCAGTGAAGCGGCAGGGGGAAACACTGAAGCTTTCTTT	CASSEAAGGNTEAFF
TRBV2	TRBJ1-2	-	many	TGTGCCAGCAGTGAAAACGGATATGGCTACACCTTC	CASSENGYGYTF
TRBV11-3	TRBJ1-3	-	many	TGTGCCAGCCGGGAGGACTCTGGAAACACCATATATTTT	CASREDSGNTIYF
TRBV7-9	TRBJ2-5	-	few	TGTGCCAGCAGCCAGACCCCTGGGGAGACCCAGTACTTC	CASSQTPGETQYF
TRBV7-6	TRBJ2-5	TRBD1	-	TGTGCCAGCAGCCCCTACAGGGGGCGGGGAGAGACCCAGTACTTC	CASSPYRGRGETQYF
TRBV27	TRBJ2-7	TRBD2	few	TGTGCCAGCAGTTCCTCTAGCGGGACCGAGCAGTACTTC	CASSSSSGTEQYF